Following are 24 T cell receptor beta chains from one sample sequenced in a study of CD8 T cells in ankylosing spondylitis. MiXCR was run by TCRdb on the 5' RACE reads, yielding one entry per CDR3 protein. The table records about 160,000 distinct CDR3 sequences, about 16% of them present only once. The sample consisted of blood, either unsorted or a sorted T cell fraction (not recorded which). The receptors originated from a male donor with ankylosing spondylitis or in good health (not recorded which).

The chain couples TRBV12-3 or TRBV12-4 to TRBJ2-7; D unresolved. Trimming removed 6 bases at V and 5 bases at J, with 14 bases between. The CDR3 spans 13 residues. CDR3 residues: CASSPRWPHEQYF. The CDR3, as DNA: TGTGCCAGCAGCCCCCGGTGGCCGCACGAGCAGTACTTC.

This clonotype has ten or more counts. V usage is TRBV4-1 and J usage is TRBJ2-3, with a possible D match to TRBD2 (6 bases). CDR3 length: 16 residues. Germline V lookup: CDR1 MGHRA, CDR2 YSYEKL. The ends were cut back, 2 bases at V and 2 bases at J, with 14 bases in the middle. CDR3 in amino acids: CASSQSPSDYTDTQYF. Written as DNA, the CDR3 is TGCGCCAGCAGCCAATCCCCTAGCGATTACACAGATACGCAGTATTTT.

The chain uses TRBV7-9 and TRBJ2-5; D possibly corresponds to TRBD1 (6 bases). This CDR3 comprises 17 residues. With 5 bases removed from V and 2 bases from J, the gap between germline ends came to 21 bases. The germline gives CDR1 SEHNR, CDR2 FQNEAQ (reference sequence). The CDR3 loop is CASSLETPLQGQETQYF. The CDR3 DNA sequence: TGTGCCAGCAGCCTAGAGACTCCCTTACAGGGTCAAGAGACCCAGTACTTC.

This chain links TRBV4-1 with TRBJ1-3; maybe TRBD1 (5 bases). From germline, CDR1 is MGHRA and CDR2 YSYEKL. V was pared by 0 bases and J by 0 bases, with 15 bases between. The CDR3 is 18 residues long. The CDR3 DNA reads as TGCGCCAGCAGCCAAGATCGACAGCCACTCTTCTCTGGAAACACCATATATTTT. This gives the protein CASSQDRQPLFSGNTIYF.

Ten or more counts support this clonotype. The V call is TRBV20-1, the J call TRBJ1-1; no clear D. Germline values: CDR1 DFQATT, CDR2 SNEGSKA (reference sequence). V was clipped by 5 bases and J by 7 bases, with 14 bases between them. The CDR3 is 12 residues long. The CDR3 nucleotides are TGCAGTGCTGTAGGGTCTTACGATGAAGCTTTCTTT. This codes for CSAVGSYDEAFF.

In its sample, this clonotype was seen a few times. The rearrangement joins TRBV9 to TRBJ2-1; 12 bases match TRBD2. The CDR3 sequence is 16 residues long. Trimming cost V 2 bases and J 8 bases; bases outside gene matches: 8. Germline V gene lookup returns CDR1 SGDLS and CDR2 YYNGEE. The CDR3 is CASSVMTSGSGDEQFF. CDR3 in DNA: TGTGCCAGCAGCGTGATGACTAGCGGGAGTGGCGATGAGCAGTTCTTC.

As for this clonotype: A much larger clone sits a single nucleotide away, making a read error possible. The V gene is TRBV28, the J gene TRBJ2-4, with no clear D. Germline lookup yields CDR1 MDHEN and CDR2 SYDVKM. V was clipped by 5 bases and J by 7 bases, with 12 bases between them. This CDR3 region has 13 residues. CDR3 in DNA: TGTGCCAGCAGTCGGAGTAGCCGGAACATTCAGTACTTC. Its translation is CASSRSSRNIQYF.

This clonotype was picked up many times. The rearrangement joins TRBV6-1 to TRBJ2-2, with unresolved D. Germline CDR1 is MNHNS and CDR2 is SASEGT. Trimming left V 5 bases short and J 0 bases short, with 13 bases between. The CDR3 is 16 residues long. CDR3 in amino acids: CASSKDRFANTGELFF. As DNA, the CDR3 is TGTGCCAGCAGTAAGGACCGGTTCGCGAACACCGGGGAGCTGTTTTTT.

This clonotype was counted between two and nine times. J is TRBJ2-5 and V is TRBV28; TRBD2 is a possible D gene (7 bases). The V end was cut by 7 bases, the J end by 4 bases, with 13 bases between. The CDR3 has 13 residues. Germline CDR1 is MDHEN and CDR2 is SYDVKM. The CDR3 DNA is TGTGCCAGCAACCCGGGGGGCCGAGAGACCCAGTACTTC. Translation gives CASNPGGRETQYF.

V and J are TRBV27 and TRBJ1-5; 8 positions match TRBD1. Germline lookup yields CDR1 MNHEY and CDR2 SMNVEV (reference sequence). The CDR3 sequence is 15 residues long. Trimming at V came to 3 bases and at J to 2 bases, leaving 3 bases not matched to a gene. CDR3 sequence reads: CASSFAGGGNQPQHF. CDR3 bases: TGTGCCAGCAGTTTCGCAGGGGGCGGCAATCAGCCCCAGCATTTT.

This clonotype was seen a few times. The J gene is TRBJ2-2, the V gene TRBV5-1; maybe TRBD1 (5 bases). Trimming stripped 5 bases from V and 1 base from J, with 12 bases between. The germline V gene has CDR1 SGHRS and CDR2 YFSETQ. This CDR3 region has 15 residues. As DNA, the CDR3 is TGCGCCAGCAGTTTAGACAGACGGAACACCGGGGAGCTGTTTTTT. It encodes CASSLDRRNTGELFF. Variable domain in full (rest from reference TRBV5-1 and TRBJ2-2): KAGVTQTPRYLIKTRGQQVTLSCSPISGHRSVSWYQQTPGQGLQFLFEYFSETQRNKGNFPGRFSGRQFSNSRSEMNVSTLELGDSALYLCASSLDRRNTGELFFGEGSRLTVL.

This clonotype was recorded a few times. The CDR3 DNA reads as TGTGCCAGCAGCCAACCGACTAGCGGGAGCACAGATACGCAGTATTTT. As protein: CASSQPTSGSTDTQYF. This chain connects TRBV4-2 to TRBJ2-3; TRBD2 matches at 10 bases. CDR3 size: 16 residues. The V gene end was trimmed by 2 bases and the J gene end by 0 bases; junction bases not matched to a gene: 2. Germline V gene lookup returns CDR1 LGHNA and CDR2 YNFKEQ.

In its sample, this clonotype was seen many times. The rearrangement links TRBV7-8 to TRBJ2-7; no firm D call. The V and J ends lost 2 bases and 3 bases respectively, with 8 bases between them. The CDR3 extends over 13 amino acids. CDR1 is SGHVS, CDR2 FQNEAQ, per germline. The CDR3 DNA follows: TGTGCCAGCAGCTTACACGTGGGCTACGAGCAGTACTTC. Its translation is CASSLHVGYEQYF.

This clonotype showed up just a few times. This chain uses TRBV7-9 with TRBJ2-1; TRBD2 agrees at 7 bases. Germline values: CDR1 SEHNR, CDR2 FQNEAQ (reference sequence). The CDR3 has 17 amino acids. J lost 5 bases, V lost 4 bases, and 14 bases had no gene match. In DNA, the CDR3 is TGTGCCAGCAGCTCCCCGCGGTGGGCTAGCGGCCACAATGAGCAGTTCTTC. This translates into CASSSPRWASGHNEQFF.

The V gene is TRBV12-3 or TRBV12-4, the J gene TRBJ2-3; 8 bases match TRBD1. Trimming cost V 5 bases and J 3 bases; bases outside gene matches: 7. This CDR3 is built from 15 residues. CDR3 in amino acids: CASSPRTGTTDTQYF. The CDR3 nucleotides are TGTGCCAGCAGTCCGAGGACAGGGACGACAGATACGCAGTATTTT.

This clonotype was found many times. This chain links TRBV29-1 with TRBJ2-3, with D tentatively TRBD1 or TRBD2 (5 bases each). CDR1 is SQVTM, CDR2 ANQGSEA, per germline. V gave up 6 bases and J gave up 7 bases, with 14 bases separating them. The CDR3 contains 12 residues. For the CDR3, the DNA is TGCAGCGTCGGCAGGGAGTGGTATACGCAGTATTTT. It encodes CSVGREWYTQYF.

This clonotype was counted ten times or more. The chain uses TRBV6-1 and TRBJ2-3, with D possibly being TRBD1 (7 bases). This CDR3 contains 14 residues. The germline V gene encodes CDR1 MNHNS and CDR2 SASEGT. V was shortened by 10 bases and J by 3 bases, with 17 bases between the two germline ends. The CDR3 loop reads CATRDRAGTDTQYF. The CDR3 DNA is TGTGCCACCAGAGACAGGGCGGGGACAGATACGCAGTATTTT.

There are many counts of this clonotype. This rearrangement joins TRBV20-1 to TRBJ2-1; 10 bases map to TRBD2. Germline V CDR1 and CDR2: DFQATT, SNEGSKA (reference sequence). Trimming cost V 1 base and J 6 bases; bases outside gene matches: 6. CDR3 length equals 15 residues. CDR3 DNA sequence: TGCAGTGCTAGAGGGAGCGGGAGGGGGGGCAATGAGCAGTTCTTC. Translating it yields CSARGSGRGGNEQFF.

This clonotype was seen a handful of times. This chain joins TRBV11-2 and TRBJ1-2, with D uncertain. The germline CDR1 and CDR2 sequences are SGHAT and FQNNGV. The CDR3 spans 14 residues. V gave up 0 bases and J gave up 3 bases, with 8 bases separating them. The CDR3 DNA follows: TGTGCCAGCAGCTTAGATTCACAAGACTATGGCTACACCTTC. It specifies CASSLDSQDYGYTF.

This clonotype was detected many times. The chain uses TRBV20-1 and TRBJ2-2; D not certain. Germline V lookup: CDR1 DFQATT, CDR2 SNEGSKA (reference sequence). The V and J ends lost 0 bases and 1 base respectively, with 6 bases between them. The CDR3 has 14 amino acids. CDR3 protein: CSARDSGNTGELFF. CDR3 bases: TGCAGTGCTAGAGATTCAGGGAACACCGGGGAGCTGTTTTTT.

This CDR3 reads CAIRRLAGTGGEQFF. CDR3 sequence (DNA): TGTGCCATCAGGCGACTAGCGGGAACGGGAGGGGAGCAGTTCTTC. The V call is TRBV10-3, the J call TRBJ2-1, with 11 bases aligning to TRBD2. Germline V gene lookup returns CDR1 ENHRY and CDR2 SYGVKD. The length of the CDR3 is 15 residues. V lost 6 bases, J lost 10 bases, and 11 bases stayed unmatched.

DNA for the CDR3: TGTGCCAGCAGTTCCGGACAGGGGGCGAGATCATCTATGGACATTCAGTACTTC. This translates into CASSSGQGARSSMDIQYF. This sequence joins TRBV28 and TRBJ2-4, with 11 bases that match TRBD1. The CDR3 is 18 amino acids. Per the germline V gene, CDR1 is MDHEN and CDR2 is SYDVKM. V shed 4 bases and J 8 bases; nucleotides not matched to a gene: 16.

This clonotype was seen a handful of times. The rearrangement links TRBV7-6 to TRBJ2-1; 7 nucleotides align to TRBD1. The CDR3 has 14 amino acids. After removal of 5 bases from V and 4 bases from J, the junction contained 5 bases not matched to a gene. Germline V gene sequence: CDR1 SGHVS, CDR2 FNYEAQ. CDR3 loop: CASSLQGQYNEQFF. DNA for the CDR3: TGTGCCAGCAGCCTTCAGGGACAGTACAATGAGCAGTTCTTC.

This clonotype was picked up one time. Compared with germline, one end of the junction differs, possibly owing to a read error. This chain connects TRBV3-1 to TRBJ1-1, with D unclear. This CDR3 contains 14 residues. Germline values: CDR1 LGHDT, CDR2 YNNKEL (reference sequence). CDR3 in amino acids: CASSPATVNIEAFF. The CDR3 nucleotides are TGTGCCAGCAGCCCCGCTACCGTGAACATTGAAGCTTTCTTT.